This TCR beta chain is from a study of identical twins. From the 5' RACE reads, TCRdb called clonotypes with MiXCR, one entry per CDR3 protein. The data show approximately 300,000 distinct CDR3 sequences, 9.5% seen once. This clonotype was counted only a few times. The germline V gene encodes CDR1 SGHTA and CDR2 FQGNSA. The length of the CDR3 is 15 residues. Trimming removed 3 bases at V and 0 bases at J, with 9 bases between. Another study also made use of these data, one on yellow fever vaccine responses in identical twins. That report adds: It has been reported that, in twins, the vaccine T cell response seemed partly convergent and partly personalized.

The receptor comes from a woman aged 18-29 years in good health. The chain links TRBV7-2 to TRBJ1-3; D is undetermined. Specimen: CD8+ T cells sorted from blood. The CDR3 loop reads CASSLEWGSGNTIYF. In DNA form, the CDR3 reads TGTGCCAGCAGCTTGGAGTGGGGCTCTGGAAACACCATATATTTT.